The next 14 T cell receptor beta chains were all read from a single sample in a study of cytomegalovirus exposure and HLA in healthy donors. The study ran its PCR with 60 Vbeta and 13 Jbeta primers. Produced via immunoSEQ multiplex PCR; TCRdb's table is partial and in-frame only. The table has some 150,000 clones, about 72% seen once. The material sequenced was PBMCs. The source is a man between 60 and 70 years old in good health and CMV-seronegative.

The V and J genes are TRBV5-4 and TRBJ2-5; D gene uncertain. Germline CDR1 is SGHNT and CDR2 is YYREEE (reference sequence). Deletions cut 1 base from V and 2 bases from J, with 9 bases between. The CDR3 contains 14 residues. The CDR3 here is CASSLRSAQETQYF. CDR3 nucleotides: TGTGCCAGCAGCTTGAGAAGCGCTCAAGAGACCCAGTACTTC. Drawing the rest from reference TRBV5-4 and TRBJ2-5, the complete variable domain is ETGVTQSPTHLIKTRGQQVTLRCSSQSGHNTVSWYQQALGQGPQFIFQYYREEENGRGNFPPRFSGLQFPNYSSELNVNALELDDSALYLCASSLRSAQETQYFGPGTRLLVL.

This chain uses TRBV7-6 with TRBJ1-1; D is undetermined. Germline lookup yields CDR1 SGHVS and CDR2 FNYEAQ. V was cut by 1 base and J by 3 bases, with 6 bases left in between. This CDR3 has 13 residues. The CDR3: CASSLGEYTEAFF. CDR3 nucleotides: TGTGCCAGCAGCTTAGGGGAGTACACTGAAGCTTTCTTT.

The V call is TRBV9, the J call TRBJ2-1, with TRBD2 matching over 12 bases. The junction had 6 bases not matched to a gene; V was cut back by 2 bases and J by 6 bases. Looked up from germline, CDR1 is SGDLS and CDR2 is YYNGEE. The CDR3 consists of 16 residues. The CDR3 loop is CASSVSSGGAGNEQFF. CDR3 DNA: TGTGCCAGCAGCGTCTCTAGCGGGGGGGCCGGCAATGAGCAGTTCTTC.

The chain joins TRBV7-9 to TRBJ1-6, with 9 bases aligning to TRBD1. Germline V lookup: CDR1 SEHNR, CDR2 FQNEAQ (reference sequence). J gave up 0 bases and V 5 bases, and 11 bases lay outside the gene matches. The CDR3 runs to 19 residues. The DNA for the CDR3 is TGTGCCAGCAGCCTCTTGAGAGGACAGGGGTTCTCCTATAATTCACCCCTCCACTTT. As protein: CASSLLRGQGFSYNSPLHF.

This clone was observed once. The gene calls are TRBV9 and TRBJ2-5; TRBD2 matches at 15 bases. This CDR3 comprises 15 residues. V lost 3 bases and J lost 5; bases outside the gene matches: 2. CDR1 is SGDLS and CDR2 is YYNGEE in the germline V gene. The CDR3: CASSGTSGGGETQYF. DNA of the CDR3: TGTGCCAGCAGCGGGACTAGCGGGGGGGGCGAGACCCAGTACTTC.

This clone was recorded once. CDR3 coding DNA: TGTGCCAGCAGCTTCGGGGTAGGACAGGGGTTCGACGAGCAGTACTTC. Protein product: CASSFGVGQGFDEQYF. This chain links TRBV7-2 with TRBJ2-7; 9 bases fit TRBD1. Germline CDR1 SGHTA, CDR2 FQGNSA. V dropped 3 bases and J dropped 5; count of bases not matched to a gene: 11. This CDR3 is 16 amino acids long.

Only a few counts were recorded for this clone. The chain combines TRBV13 with TRBJ1-2; D ambiguous. CDR3 length equals 14 residues. Germline loops: CDR1 PRHDT, CDR2 FYEKMQ (reference sequence). V lost 0 bases to trimming and J lost 4 bases, with 9 bases between them. DNA for the CDR3: TGTGCCAGCAGCTTAGGTGCCGGGTCCTATGGCTACACCTTC. Its protein product is CASSLGAGSYGYTF.

The chain recombines TRBV6-5 with TRBJ2-7; 13 nucleotides agree with TRBD2. From germline, CDR1 is MNHEY and CDR2 SVGAGI. The V and J ends lost 5 bases and 5 bases, in that order; junction bases with no gene match: 6. CDR3 length: 15 amino acids. This chain's CDR3 is CASSGLTSGGNEQYF. In DNA, the CDR3 is TGTGCCAGCAGTGGCCTGACTAGCGGGGGGAACGAGCAGTACTTC.

This clone showed up just a few times. The V and J genes are TRBV7-9 and TRBJ1-5; the match to TRBD1 covers 7 bases. CDR1 is SEHNR and CDR2 is FQNEAQ in the germline V gene (reference sequence). V lost 5 bases and J lost 0; bases outside the gene matches: 4. The length of the CDR3 is 15 residues. This CDR3 is CASSLTGDSNQPQHF. DNA for the CDR3: TGTGCCAGCAGCCTAACAGGGGATAGCAATCAGCCCCAGCATTTT.

This CDR3 is CASTRGEGGHYGYTF. DNA for the CDR3: TGTGCCAGCACCAGAGGGGAGGGTGGGCACTATGGCTACACCTTC. The genes are TRBV2 and TRBJ1-2; TRBD1 might be the D (5 bases). V lost 7 bases and J lost 3, with 18 bases in between. Germline V CDR1 and CDR2: SNHLY, FYNNEI. The CDR3 loop spans 15 amino acids.

J is TRBJ2-2 and V is TRBV27; perhaps TRBD2 as D (5 bases). V lost 7 bases to trimming and J lost 7 bases, with 19 bases between them. CDR3 length: 15 residues. Per germline, CDR1 MNHEY and CDR2 SMNVEV (reference sequence). The CDR3 reads CASTHADFKVGELFF. CDR3 nucleotides: TGTGCCAGCACCCACGCGGACTTTAAGGTCGGGGAGCTGTTTTTT.

V usage is TRBV10-3 and J usage is TRBJ2-7; D gene ambiguous. This CDR3 contains 12 residues. Trimming cost V 6 bases and J 4 bases, with 10 bases left between them. Germline CDR1 reads ENHRY; CDR2 reads SYGVKD. The CDR3 DNA is TGTGCCATCAGGGCAGGCGAGTACGAGCAGTACTTC. Encoded protein: CAIRAGEYEQYF.

This clone was picked up many times. This chain connects TRBV7-9 to TRBJ1-1, with D perhaps matching TRBD1 (6 bases). The CDR3 contains 13 residues. The germline V and J ends were trimmed by 5 bases and 4 bases, with 11 bases remaining between them. Germline CDR1 SEHNR, CDR2 FQNEAQ (reference sequence). CDR3 in amino acids: CASSPGQSTEAFF. In nucleotides, the CDR3 is TGTGCCAGCAGCCCCGGACAGAGCACTGAAGCTTTCTTT.

The chain employs TRBV5-5 and TRBJ2-7, with D perhaps TRBD1 (6 bases). Germline V CDR1 and CDR2: SGHKS, YYEKEE (reference sequence). V lost 0 bases and J 6 bases, leaving 10 bases between the germline ends. This CDR3 has 13 amino acids. The CDR3 region has the DNA TGTGCCAGCAGCTTGGCCCCAGGGGTCGAGCAGTACTTC. This translates into CASSLAPGVEQYF.